Listed here are 23 T cell receptor beta chains from one sample, sequenced in a study of cytomegalovirus exposure and HLA in healthy donors. Primers for the PCR totalled 60 Vbeta and 13 Jbeta. Sequencing used immunoSEQ multiplex PCR; TCRdb keeps in-frame clones, though not all of them. The table records over 100,000 clones, about 79% of them present only once. Sequences were obtained from PBMCs. These receptors came from a female donor in good health and CMV-seropositive.

The chain uses TRBV12-5 and TRBJ2-1; 14 bases line up with TRBD2. V was clipped by 0 bases and J by 4 bases; unmatched bases: 8. The germline V gene encodes CDR1 LGHNT and CDR2 FRNRAP. This CDR3 comprises 19 residues. The CDR3 region is CASGLVLGTSGSRYNEQFF. CDR3 coding DNA: TGTGCTAGTGGTTTGGTACTGGGGACTAGCGGGAGCAGATACAATGAGCAGTTCTTC.

This sequence joins TRBV6-6 and TRBJ1-1; 10 positions match TRBD1. CDR1 and CDR2 (germline): MNHNY, SVGAGI (reference sequence). This CDR3 is 15 amino acids long. V gave up 7 bases and J gave up 5 bases; unmatched junction bases: 10. The CDR3, as DNA: TGTGCCAGCATTCCCCGGGACAGGGGAAAAACTGAAGCTTTCTTT. Translation gives CASIPRDRGKTEAFF.

This clone came up a few times. This chain uses TRBV2 with TRBJ2-6; D is unclear. Germline V gives CDR1 SNHLY, CDR2 FYNNEI. The CDR3 spans 15 residues. V was shortened by 3 bases and J by 0 bases, with 6 bases between the two germline ends. CDR3 residues: CASSDISSGANVLTF. In nucleotides, the CDR3 is TGTGCCAGCAGTGACATCAGCTCTGGGGCCAACGTCCTGACTTTC.

V usage is TRBV27 and J usage is TRBJ1-5; 7 bases match TRBD1. J was trimmed by 5 bases and V by 5 bases; bases with no gene match: 6. This CDR3 comprises 14 residues. Germline CDR1 is MNHEY and CDR2 is SMNVEV (reference sequence). The CDR3: CASSQDRRYQPQHF. The CDR3 nucleotides read TGTGCCAGCAGTCAGGACAGGCGCTATCAGCCCCAGCATTTT.

The V call is TRBV6-5, the J call TRBJ1-1, with D uncertain. Germline V gives CDR1 MNHEY, CDR2 SVGAGI. The V and J ends lost 0 bases and 5 bases respectively, with 10 bases between them. This CDR3 region has 14 residues. The CDR3 region has the DNA TGTGCCAGCAGTTACTCGCAAACAGCTACTGAAGCTTTCTTT. It translates to CASSYSQTATEAFF.

The chain joins TRBV2 to TRBJ2-2; 10 positions agree with TRBD1. Germline values: CDR1 SNHLY, CDR2 FYNNEI. V gave up 6 bases and J gave up 6 bases; unmatched junction bases: 4. This CDR3 region has 14 residues. The CDR3 nucleotides are TGTGCCAGCAGCCCGGGACAGGGGTCCGGGGAGCTGTTTTTT. Translated, it gives CASSPGQGSGELFF. Looking up the rest from reference TRBV2 and TRBJ2-2 gives the full variable domain: EPEVTQTPSHQVTQMGQEVILRCVPISNHLYFYWYRQILGQKVEFLVSFYNNEISEKSEIFDDQFSVERPDGSNFTLKIRSTKLEDSAMYFCASSPGQGSGELFFGEGSRLTVL.

This clone was detected once. The CDR3 protein is CASSSEMGQPQETQYF. CDR3 sequence (DNA): TGTGCCAGCAGCTCGGAGATGGGACAGCCCCAAGAGACCCAGTACTTC. This chain connects TRBV7-7 to TRBJ2-5, with 7 positions matching TRBD1. This CDR3 is 16 amino acids long. Trimming cost V 4 bases and J 1 base; bases outside gene matches: 9. CDR1 and CDR2 from the germline V gene are SSHAT and FNYEAQ (reference sequence).

This clone was recorded once. Here the CDR3 reads CAISGDQGSTNGYTF. As DNA, the CDR3 is TGTGCCATCAGTGGCGACCAAGGCTCGACTAATGGCTACACCTTC. The rearrangement joins TRBV10-3 to TRBJ1-2; the D is unclear. V was shortened by 4 bases and J by 6 bases, with 18 bases between the two germline ends. CDR3 length: 15 amino acids. Looked up from germline, CDR1 is ENHRY and CDR2 is SYGVKD.

The chain has TRBV7-9 and TRBJ2-7; 8 positions agree with TRBD2. This CDR3 has 15 residues. Trimming took 1 base from V and 3 from J; bases not matched to a gene: 5. The germline gives CDR1 SEHNR, CDR2 FQNEAQ (reference sequence). This chain's CDR3 is CASSLGFGGGYEQYF. The CDR3 bases are TGTGCCAGCAGCTTAGGATTCGGGGGGGGCTACGAGCAGTACTTC.

The V gene is TRBV30, the J gene TRBJ2-7; tentative D call: TRBD2 (5 bases). The V gene lost 4 bases and the J gene lost 2 bases, with 12 bases spanning the gap. The V gene's germline CDR1 is GTSNPN and CDR2 SVGIG (reference sequence). The CDR3 has 13 amino acids. The CDR3 here is CAWKRAGPYEQYF. The CDR3 region has the DNA TGTGCCTGGAAGAGGGCAGGCCCCTACGAGCAGTACTTC.

The chain combines TRBV5-5 with TRBJ2-7; 9 nucleotides agree with TRBD2. CDR1 is SGHKS, CDR2 YYEKEE, per germline (reference sequence). Trimming removed 4 bases from V and 4 bases from J; junction bases left unmatched: 3. The CDR3 consists of 13 residues. The CDR3 DNA reads TGTGCCAGCAGCGGGACTAGCCGTTACGAGCAGTACTTC. It yields the protein CASSGTSRYEQYF.

This clone was recorded only once. The gene calls are TRBV5-6 and TRBJ2-5; the D gene is possibly TRBD1 (5 bases). Germline CDR1 reads SGHDT; CDR2 reads YYEEEE. With 4 bases removed from V and 4 bases from J, the gap between germline ends came to 14 bases. The CDR3 is made up of 14 amino acids. The CDR3 loop is CASSGQGLVETQYF. The CDR3 DNA reads as TGTGCCAGCAGCGGACAAGGGCTGGTAGAGACCCAGTACTTC.

V is TRBV9 and J is TRBJ2-5; 9 bases agree with TRBD1. The DNA end favors TRBJ2-7, so the J call may be wrong. This CDR3 spans 14 amino acids. Germline loops: CDR1 SGDLS, CDR2 YYNGEE. For the CDR3, the DNA is TGTGCCAGCAGCGCGGGGGGACAGGGCAGCGAGCAGTACTTC. It yields the protein CASSAGGQGSEQYF.

The chain links TRBV5-6 to TRBJ2-1, with 7 bases that match TRBD1. From germline, CDR1 is SGHDT and CDR2 YYEEEE. The junction had 11 bases not matched to a gene; V was cut back by 4 bases and J by 4 bases. CDR3 length: 16 amino acids. The CDR3 DNA follows: TGTGCCAGCAGCCCCACCGGACGGGACAGTTACAATGAGCAGTTCTTC. Amino acid sequence: CASSPTGRDSYNEQFF.

V usage is TRBV5-1 and J usage is TRBJ2-1, with 13 bases identical to TRBD2. The germline CDR1 and CDR2 sequences are SGHRS and YFSETQ. The V and J ends lost 4 bases and 9 bases, in that order; junction bases with no gene match: 7. This CDR3 spans 15 amino acids. The CDR3 is CASSMRTSGGPEQFF. CDR3 DNA sequence: TGCGCCAGCAGCATGAGGACTAGCGGGGGCCCTGAGCAGTTCTTC.

This clone was found a few times. V and J are TRBV6-6 and TRBJ2-1, with 13 nucleotides matching TRBD2. V trimming: 7 bases; J trimming: 9 bases; junction bases outside the gene matches: 9. The CDR3 is made up of 15 amino acids. Germline values: CDR1 MNHNY, CDR2 SVGAGI (reference sequence). The CDR3, as DNA: TGTGCCAGCAATCCCGGGACTAGCGGGAAACGTGAGCAGTTCTTC. It encodes CASNPGTSGKREQFF.

The chain combines TRBV7-9 with TRBJ1-2; TRBD1 matches 7 bases. The CDR3 covers 15 residues. Germline V gene lookup returns CDR1 SEHNR and CDR2 FQNEAQ (reference sequence). The V segment lost 1 base and the J segment 2 bases; nucleotides outside the gene matches: 4. CDR3 bases: TGTGCCAGCAGCTTAGAACAGGGGAGAAACTATGGCTACACCTTC. Translation gives CASSLEQGRNYGYTF. Filled out from reference TRBV7-9 and TRBJ1-2, the complete variable domain reads DTGVSQNPRHKITKRGQNVTFRCDPISEHNRLYWYRQTLGQGPEFLTYFQNEAQLEKSRLLSDRFSAERPKGSFSTLEIQRTEQGDSAMYLCASSLEQGRNYGYTFGSGTRLTVV.

The sample holds a few counts of this clone. The chain links TRBV5-1 to TRBJ2-3; TRBD1 matches at 8 bases. The germline gives CDR1 SGHRS, CDR2 YFSETQ. CDR3 size: 15 residues. J gave up 4 bases and V 0 bases, and 4 bases lay outside the gene matches. Here the CDR3 DNA reads TGCGCCAGCAGCTTGGGGACAGGGCGGCCAGATACGCAGTATTTT. Translation: CASSLGTGRPDTQYF.

This clone was picked up one time. The chain links TRBV2 to TRBJ2-2; D perhaps matches TRBD2 (7 bases). Germline V lookup: CDR1 SNHLY, CDR2 FYNNEI. V was trimmed by 8 bases and J by 1 base, leaving 14 bases between them. This CDR3 region has 15 residues. CDR3 nucleotides: TGTGCCAGCCTGGTGGGGGGGCAGAACACCGGGGAGCTGTTTTTT. It encodes CASLVGGQNTGELFF.

The rearrangement joins TRBV28 to TRBJ2-2; 8 nucleotides agree with TRBD2. CDR3 length: 16 residues. V gave up 6 bases and J gave up 1 base; unmatched junction bases: 7. Germline loops: CDR1 MDHEN, CDR2 SYDVKM. The CDR3 DNA reads as TGTGCCAGCAGCCGCGGGGGGAGTTGGAACACCGGGGAGCTGTTTTTT. This codes for CASSRGGSWNTGELFF.

The gene calls are TRBV5-1 and TRBJ1-1, with a weak D call TRBD1 (5 bases). CDR1 is SGHRS and CDR2 is YFSETQ in the germline V gene. The CDR3 contains 14 residues. Trimming stripped 4 bases from V and 6 bases from J, with 16 bases between. CDR3 residues: CASSLGDSRAEAFF. CDR3 nucleotides: TGCGCCAGCAGCCTGGGGGACTCTCGGGCTGAAGCTTTCTTT.

The J gene is TRBJ2-7, the V gene TRBV5-8, with 9 bases lining up with TRBD1. Per the germline V gene, CDR1 is SGHTS and CDR2 is YDEGEE. This CDR3 is 17 amino acids long. With 7 bases clipped from V and 5 bases from J, the junction kept 19 bases outside the gene matches. CDR3 region: CASPAHFLGQGDHEQYF. For the CDR3, the DNA is TGTGCCAGCCCGGCCCATTTTCTGGGACAGGGAGACCACGAGCAGTACTTC.

This chain uses TRBV27 with TRBJ2-2; 11 bases fit TRBD2. CDR3 length equals 17 residues. CDR1 and CDR2 (germline): MNHEY, SMNVEV (reference sequence). The J segment lost 1 base and the V segment lost 6 bases, leaving 7 bases of the junction unmatched. The CDR3 nucleotides read TGTGCCAGCAGCCGGCTTGGACTAGCGGGGAACACCGGGGAGCTGTTTTTT. This encodes CASSRLGLAGNTGELFF.